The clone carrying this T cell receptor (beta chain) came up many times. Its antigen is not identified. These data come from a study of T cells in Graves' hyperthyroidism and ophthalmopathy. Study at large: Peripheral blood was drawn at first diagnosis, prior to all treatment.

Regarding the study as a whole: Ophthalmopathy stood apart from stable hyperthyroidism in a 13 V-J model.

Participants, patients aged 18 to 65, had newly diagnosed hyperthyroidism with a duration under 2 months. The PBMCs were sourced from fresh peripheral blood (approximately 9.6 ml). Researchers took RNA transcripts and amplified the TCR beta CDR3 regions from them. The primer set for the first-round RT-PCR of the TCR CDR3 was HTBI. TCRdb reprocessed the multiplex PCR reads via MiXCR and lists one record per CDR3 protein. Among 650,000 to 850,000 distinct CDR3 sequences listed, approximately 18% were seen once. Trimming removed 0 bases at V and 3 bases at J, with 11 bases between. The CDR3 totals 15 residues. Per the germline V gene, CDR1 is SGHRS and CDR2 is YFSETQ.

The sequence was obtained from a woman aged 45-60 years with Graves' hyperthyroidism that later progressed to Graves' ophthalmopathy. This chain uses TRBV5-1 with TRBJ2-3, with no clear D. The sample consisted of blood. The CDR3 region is CASSLVGSGTDTQYF. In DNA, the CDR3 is TGCGCCAGCAGCTTGGTGGGGTCGGGTACAGATACGCAGTATTTT. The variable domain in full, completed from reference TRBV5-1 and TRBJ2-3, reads KAGVTQTPRYLIKTRGQQVTLSCSPISGHRSVSWYQQTPGQGLQFLFEYFSETQRNKGNFPGRFSGRQFSNSRSEMNVSTLELGDSALYLCASSLVGSGTDTQYFGPGTRLTVL.